Listed here are 11 T cell receptor beta chains from one sample, sequenced in a study of T cell responses to AZD1222 COVID-19 vaccine. Clones were read by immunoSEQ multiplex PCR, and TCRdb kept only the in-frame ones, dropping some. This table holds roughly 200,000 clones, around 88% found once. This material consisted of peripheral blood, taken on day 0 of AZD1222 vaccination. The receptors were gathered from an adult in good health.

The V call is TRBV3-1 (or the pseudogene TRBV3-2), the J call TRBJ1-6, with D uncertain. Deletions cut 1 base from V and 9 bases from J, with 13 bases between. Germline V CDR1 and CDR2: LGHDT, YNNKEL (reference sequence). The CDR3 length is 15 residues. The CDR3 region is CASSQGRTVGSPLHF. In nucleotides, the CDR3 is TGTGCCAGCAGCCAAGGTCGTACGGTGGGTTCACCCCTCCACTTT.

The genes are TRBV7-2 and TRBJ2-7; 8 bases agree with TRBD1. CDR3 length: 15 residues. V was pared by 4 bases and J by 0 bases, with 5 bases of the junction left unmatched. CDR1 is SGHTA and CDR2 is FQGNSA in the germline V gene. The DNA for the CDR3 is TGTGCCAGCAGCTACTACAGGGGGAGCTCCTACGAGCAGTACTTC. It yields the protein CASSYYRGSSYEQYF.

This rearrangement joins TRBV7-6 to TRBJ2-1; D is possibly TRBD1 (6 bases). Germline values: CDR1 SGHVS, CDR2 FNYEAQ. This CDR3 is built from 17 residues. Trimming pared 1 base from V and 3 bases from J, leaving 16 bases between. DNA for the CDR3: TGTGCCAGCAGCTTAGTTTACAGGAGAGGGGGCTACAATGAGCAGTTCTTC. Amino acids: CASSLVYRRGGYNEQFF.

The chain has TRBV9 and TRBJ1-2; 7 nucleotides line up with TRBD1. Germline CDR1 SGDLS, CDR2 YYNGEE. J was trimmed by 0 bases and V by 7 bases; bases with no gene match: 12. This CDR3 contains 16 residues. CDR3 nucleotide sequence: TGTGCCAGCTCCCCCGCGGGGACAGCGACTAACTATGGCTACACCTTC. Residues: CASSPAGTATNYGYTF.

The V and J genes are TRBV5-1 and TRBJ1-5; tentatively, D is TRBD1 (5 bases). Per the germline V gene, CDR1 is SGHRS and CDR2 is YFSETQ. The CDR3 consists of 13 residues. V gave up 4 bases and J gave up 3 bases, with 8 bases separating them. CDR3 nucleotide sequence: TGCGCCAGCAGCGGGGGGGACAATCAGCCCCAGCATTTT. Amino acids: CASSGGDNQPQHF.

J is TRBJ1-1 and V is TRBV7-3; weak D call: TRBD1 (5 bases). The ends were cut back, 5 bases at V and 1 base at J, with 14 bases in the middle. The CDR3 runs to 15 residues. Looked up from germline, CDR1 is SGHTA and CDR2 is FQGTGA. The CDR3 region has the DNA TGTGCCAGCAGCCCTTCGGGACTTACGAACACTGAAGCTTTCTTT. Translation: CASSPSGLTNTEAFF.

This sequence joins TRBV27 and TRBJ1-2; the D is unclear. The CDR3 contains 15 residues. Per the germline V gene, CDR1 is MNHEY and CDR2 is SMNVEV (reference sequence). With 0 bases removed from V and 4 bases from J, the gap between germline ends came to 12 bases. The CDR3 reads CASSLSYGGFYGYTF. CDR3 nucleotides: TGTGCCAGCAGTTTATCATACGGAGGATTCTATGGCTACACCTTC.

The rearrangement links TRBV28 to TRBJ2-7, with TRBD1 matching 9 bases. Losses at the gene ends were 3 bases for V and 2 bases for J; bases not matched to a gene: 5. The CDR3 is 15 residues long. Germline V gene sequence: CDR1 MDHEN, CDR2 SYDVKM. CDR3 sequence: CASSFGTGQTYEQYF. The CDR3 bases are TGTGCCAGCAGTTTCGGGACAGGGCAAACCTACGAGCAGTACTTC.

The genes are TRBV4-2 and TRBJ2-1, with TRBD2 identical over 7 bases. Trimming cost V 0 bases and J 7 bases; bases outside gene matches: 18. This CDR3 has 19 amino acids. Germline CDR1 LGHNA, CDR2 YNFKEQ. CDR3 loop: CASSQDSLTGDYRTNEQFF. CDR3 nucleotides: TGTGCCAGCAGCCAAGACTCGCTAACGGGGGACTACCGAACAAATGAGCAGTTCTTC.

The V call is TRBV3-1 (or the pseudogene TRBV3-2), the J call TRBJ1-2; maybe TRBD1 (6 bases). Germline values: CDR1 LGHDT, CDR2 YNNKEL (reference sequence). V was trimmed by 2 bases and J by 8 bases, leaving 12 bases between them. The CDR3 spans 13 residues. CDR3 region: CASSQSLQGGYTF. CDR3 nucleotides: TGTGCCAGCAGCCAATCCCTCCAGGGGGGCTACACCTTC.

The rearrangement joins TRBV24-1 to TRBJ2-7, with 9 bases that match TRBD1. CDR3 length: 14 amino acids. The V gene end was trimmed by 12 bases and the J gene end by 7 bases; junction bases not matched to a gene: 15. Looked up from germline, CDR1 is KGHDR and CDR2 is SFDVKD. This CDR3 is CAQSWGQGSQEQYF. The CDR3 nucleotides are TGTGCCCAGTCATGGGGACAGGGCTCTCAGGAGCAGTACTTC.